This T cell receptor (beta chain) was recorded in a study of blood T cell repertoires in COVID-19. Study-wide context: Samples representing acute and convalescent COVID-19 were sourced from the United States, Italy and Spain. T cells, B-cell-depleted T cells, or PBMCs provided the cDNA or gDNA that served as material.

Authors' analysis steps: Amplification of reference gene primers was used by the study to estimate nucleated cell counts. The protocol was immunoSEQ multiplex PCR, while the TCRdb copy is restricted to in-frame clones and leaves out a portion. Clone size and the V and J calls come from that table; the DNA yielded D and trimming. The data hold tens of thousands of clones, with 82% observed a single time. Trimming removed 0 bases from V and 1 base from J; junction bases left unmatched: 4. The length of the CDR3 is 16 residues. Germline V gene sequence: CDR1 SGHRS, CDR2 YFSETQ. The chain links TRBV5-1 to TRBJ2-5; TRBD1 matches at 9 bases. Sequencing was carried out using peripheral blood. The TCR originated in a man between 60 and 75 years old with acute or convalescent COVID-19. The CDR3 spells CASSLGTTGGQETQYF. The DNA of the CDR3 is TGCGCCAGCAGCTTGGGAACGACAGGGGGCCAAGAGACCCAGTACTTC.